This T cell receptor (beta chain) derives from a study of T cells in women clearing cervical HPV infection. At the level of the study: Controls were women whose single incident HPV16 infection cleared within 12 months without precancer or cancer. General study findings and limits: Cases carried less TRBV6-7 than controls: about 0.1% versus 0.15%.

All donors had a single incident cervical HPV16 infection, not prevalent. Assay used: immunoSEQ multiplex PCR; TCRdb lists only in-frame clones, some missing. The sample table sets out fewer than 30,000 clones. This CDR3 region has 15 residues. Germline values: CDR1 KGHSH, CDR2 LQKENI. Regarding this clone: The antigen remains undetermined. The read comes to an end 3 residues before the CDR3 does, leaving the germline J gene to fill in the end.

The sequencing sample was made of blood buffy coat. The receptor comes from a woman aged 18 to 75 with a cervical HPV16 infection that either progressed to CIN3+ or cleared (not recorded which). The chain combines TRBV18 with TRBJ2-3, with a tentative D call TRBD1 (9 bases). Incomplete CDR3 DNA: TGTGCCAGCTCACCGGGACAGGGACTAGGTCAGCCG. It translates to CASSPGQGLGQP. The whole CDR3 reads CASSPGQGLGQPQYF.